Below are 31 T cell receptor beta chains sequenced from a single sample in a study of identical twins. MiXCR, run by TCRdb on the 5' RACE reads, gives a single entry per CDR3 protein. The sample records about 720,000 distinct CDR3 sequences, around 8.3% being singletons. This sample also belongs to another study, concerning yellow fever vaccine responses in identical twins.

Sample: PBMCs. The receptors were sampled from a woman between 18 and 29 years old in good health.

About this clonotype: Just one base apart from a much larger clone, this may be a read error. V gene TRBV29-1 combines with J gene TRBJ2-3; 8 nucleotides match TRBD1. With 8 bases clipped from V and 3 bases from J, the junction kept 4 bases outside the gene matches. CDR3 length: 12 amino acids. Germline V gives CDR1 SQVTM, CDR2 ANQGSEA. The CDR3 nucleotides are TGCAGCATGACAGGGGAGACAGATACGCAGTATTTT. This sequence encodes CSMTGETDTQYF.

This clonotype was seen many times. The rearrangement uses TRBV29-1 and TRBJ2-2; weak D call: TRBD1 (5 bases). CDR1 SQVTM and CDR2 ANQGSEA come from the germline V gene. The CDR3 has 11 amino acids. Trimming pared 7 bases from V and 4 bases from J, leaving 7 bases between. The CDR3 loop reads CSAGSTGELFF. DNA for the CDR3: TGCAGCGCAGGGTCCACCGGGGAGCTGTTTTTT.

There are many counts of this clonotype. V is TRBV15 and J is TRBJ2-1; TRBD1 is a possible D gene (5 bases). The V gene's germline CDR1 is LNHNV and CDR2 YYDKDF (reference sequence). V was clipped by 5 bases and J by 5 bases, with 13 bases between them. The CDR3 runs 14 residues. The CDR3 nucleotides read TGTGCCACCAGCGCTAGACAGCCCAACAATGAGCAGTTCTTC. It specifies CATSARQPNNEQFF.

This clonotype was counted many times. The rearrangement links TRBV20-1 to TRBJ2-1; 13 bases map to TRBD2. CDR3 length: 13 amino acids. With V trimmed by 4 bases and J by 14 bases, 8 bases remained unmatched. The germline gives CDR1 DFQATT, CDR2 SNEGSKA (reference sequence). CDR3 coding DNA: TGCAGTGCTACCGGACTAGCGGGAGTTTCAGAGTTCTTC. The encoded protein is CSATGLAGVSEFF.

This clonotype was counted many times. The chain is built from TRBV15 and TRBJ1-2, with unresolved D. Germline CDR1 is LNHNV and CDR2 is YYDKDF (reference sequence). The V gene lost 1 base and the J gene lost 7 bases, with 13 bases spanning the gap. The CDR3 runs 14 residues. The DNA of the CDR3 is TGTGCCACCAGCAGAGTTACACAGCCCTTTGGCTACACCTTC. Translated: CATSRVTQPFGYTF.

This clonotype appeared many times. This chain joins TRBV25-1 and TRBJ2-3, with 9 bases that match TRBD1. After removal of 5 bases from V and 4 bases from J, the junction contained 13 bases not matched to a gene. The CDR3 covers 17 residues. Germline loops: CDR1 MGHDK, CDR2 SYGVNS. The CDR3 loop reads CASSKNPRDRAADTQYF. DNA of the CDR3: TGTGCCAGCAGTAAAAATCCCCGGGACAGGGCTGCAGATACGCAGTATTTT.

The chain is built from TRBV2 and TRBJ2-1, with D possibly matching TRBD2 (5 bases). Germline CDR1 is SNHLY and CDR2 is FYNNEI. The CDR3 length is 14 residues. Trimming pared 7 bases from V and 7 bases from J, leaving 17 bases between. In nucleotides, the CDR3 is TGTGCCAGCAAATTGCGGCTAGCCCAGAATGAGCAGTTCTTC. It yields the protein CASKLRLAQNEQFF. The full variable domain, rest sourced from reference TRBV2 and TRBJ2-1, is EPEVTQTPSHQVTQMGQEVILRCVPISNHLYFYWYRQILGQKVEFLVSFYNNEISEKSEIFDDQFSVERPDGSNFTLKIRSTKLEDSAMYFCASKLRLAQNEQFFGPGTRLTVL.

This clonotype was counted only a few times. The chain uses TRBV12-3 or TRBV12-4 and TRBJ2-5, with no clear D. CDR3 length equals 12 residues. V was cut by 1 base and J by 6 bases, with 6 bases left in between. CDR3 DNA: TGTGCCAGCAGTTTAGGGGATCAGACCCAGTACTTC. Its protein product is CASSLGDQTQYF.

The CDR3 DNA reads TGCAGCGTTGGAGACGACAGGGGGCTCAATCAGCCCCAGCATTTT. Protein: CSVGDDRGLNQPQHF. V and J are TRBV29-1 and TRBJ1-5; 10 nucleotides line up with TRBD1. The germline V gene encodes CDR1 SQVTM and CDR2 ANQGSEA. The ends lost 4 bases at V and 3 bases at J; junction bases unmatched: 6. The CDR3 is made up of 15 amino acids.

This clonotype was seen more than once but under ten times. The CDR3 DNA is TGTGCCAGCAGCTTAGTGCACAGGGTTTATGAGCAGTTCTTC. This encodes CASSLVHRVYEQFF. The V and J genes are TRBV7-2 and TRBJ2-1; possible D gene TRBD1, 6 bases. Trimming pared 1 base from V and 8 bases from J, leaving 12 bases between. Per germline, CDR1 SGHTA and CDR2 FQGNSA. This CDR3 has 14 residues.

This sequence joins TRBV23-1 and TRBJ2-5; TRBD1 matches 9 bases. TRBV23-1 is classed as an ORF, of uncertain function. Trimming cost V 3 bases and J 0 bases; bases outside gene matches: 2. The CDR3 has 15 amino acids. The CDR3 DNA reads as TGCGCCAGCAGTCAGGGACAGGGAGACCAAGAGACCCAGTACTTC. The encoded protein is CASSQGQGDQETQYF.

A few counts support this clonotype. The chain has TRBV12-3 or TRBV12-4 and TRBJ2-7, with TRBD1 identical over 7 bases. The CDR3 loop spans 13 amino acids. The J segment lost 6 bases and the V segment lost 6 bases, leaving 8 bases of the junction unmatched. The CDR3 sequence is CASSQTGPREQYF. The CDR3 DNA is TGTGCCAGCAGCCAGACAGGGCCCCGCGAGCAGTACTTC.

At least ten counts were recorded for this clonotype. The genes are TRBV27 and TRBJ2-5; D might be TRBD2 (6 bases). Deletions cut 5 bases from V and 9 bases from J, with 16 bases between. The CDR3 has 13 residues. Germline loops: CDR1 MNHEY, CDR2 SMNVEV (reference sequence). This CDR3 reads CASSIMPGRAQYF. CDR3 sequence (DNA): TGTGCCAGCAGTATAATGCCCGGGAGAGCCCAGTACTTC.

This clonotype was counted a few times. V gene TRBV12-3 or TRBV12-4 combines with J gene TRBJ2-7, with D possibly being TRBD1 (6 bases). CDR3 length: 12 amino acids. Trimming took 5 bases from V and 7 from J, leaving 12 bases between them. CDR3 in DNA: TGTGCCAGCAGTCCAGGGACAATTGAGCAGTACTTC. Translated, it gives CASSPGTIEQYF.

The rearrangement joins TRBV6-2 or TRBV6-3 to TRBJ1-2; TRBD1 is a possible D gene (5 bases). The CDR3 loop spans 17 amino acids. Trimming left V 9 bases short and J 0 bases short, with 23 bases between. Germline V gives CDR1 MNHEY, CDR2 SVGEGT. The CDR3 DNA reads TGTGCCAGTGGTTTCCGGACATCTCGAGGGGCTAACTATGGCTACACCTTC. Translating it yields CASGFRTSRGANYGYTF.

This clonotype was recorded a few times. The chain has TRBV28 and TRBJ2-4; 15 bases are a match to TRBD2. Germline V CDR1 and CDR2: MDHEN, SYDVKM. V dropped 6 bases and J dropped 5; count of bases not matched to a gene: 14. The CDR3 consists of 19 residues. The CDR3 coding sequence is TGTGCCAGCAGCCCCCCCGGACTAGCGGGAGGGGCGTTGCAAAACATTCAGTACTTC. Translation: CASSPPGLAGGALQNIQYF.

At least ten counts were recorded for this clonotype. The V gene is TRBV5-1, the J gene TRBJ2-1; TRBD1 is a possible D gene (5 bases). V gave up 1 base and J gave up 8 bases, with 10 bases separating them. Germline V gene data show CDR1 as SGHRS and CDR2 as YFSETQ. This CDR3 contains 13 residues. CDR3 in DNA: TGCGCCAGCAGCTTGATAGGGGTGGATGAGCAGTTCTTC. It translates to CASSLIGVDEQFF.

The table lists this clonotype with a few counts. The chain joins TRBV29-1 to TRBJ1-2; tentative D call: TRBD1 (5 bases). This CDR3 spans 12 amino acids. The germline CDR1 and CDR2 sequences are SQVTM and ANQGSEA. Deletions cut 3 bases from V and 4 bases from J, with 9 bases between. As DNA, the CDR3 is TGCAGCGTTGAGGTACAGGCCTATGGCTACACCTTC. It specifies CSVEVQAYGYTF.

The chain carries TRBV28 and TRBJ2-5; 10 bases match TRBD1. This CDR3 comprises 13 residues. Germline CDR1 MDHEN, CDR2 SYDVKM. V shed 10 bases, J shed 5 bases, and the junction held 7 bases outside the gene matches. The chain's CDR3 is CATDRGRRETQYF. The CDR3 DNA sequence: TGTGCCACCGACAGGGGGCGCCGGGAGACCCAGTACTTC. The full variable domain, rest sourced from reference TRBV28 and TRBJ2-5, is DVKVTQSSRYLVKRTGEKVFLECVQDMDHENMFWYRQDPGLGLRLIYFSYDVKMKEKGDIPEGYSVSREKKERFSLILESASTNQTSMYLCATDRGRRETQYFGPGTRLLVL.

This clonotype showed up just a few times. The rearrangement uses TRBV20-1 and TRBJ2-1; weak D call: TRBD2 (6 bases). The CDR3 is 16 residues long. The germline V and J ends were trimmed by 3 bases and 0 bases, with 15 bases remaining between them. The germline V gene encodes CDR1 DFQATT and CDR2 SNEGSKA (reference sequence). The CDR3 sequence: CSARDRREYSYNEQFF. Here the CDR3 DNA reads TGCAGTGCTAGGGATCGCCGGGAGTACTCCTACAATGAGCAGTTCTTC.

This clonotype has just a few counts. The chain has TRBV24-1 and TRBJ2-1; D is undetermined. Trimming removed 4 bases at V and 6 bases at J, with 9 bases between. CDR3 length: 13 amino acids. Germline V gene data show CDR1 as KGHDR and CDR2 as SFDVKD. The CDR3 sequence is CATSETASNEQFF. The CDR3 bases are TGTGCCACCAGTGAAACAGCCAGCAATGAGCAGTTCTTC.

This clonotype turned up a few times. The CDR3 nucleotides are TGCAGTGCCCCTAGAGCGGCCCGGGAGTGGACAGGGCTCCACGAGCAGTACTTC. This sequence encodes CSAPRAAREWTGLHEQYF. This sequence joins TRBV20-1 and TRBJ2-7; 8 positions agree with TRBD1. The CDR3 totals 18 residues. The germline gives CDR1 DFQATT, CDR2 SNEGSKA (reference sequence). With 6 bases clipped from V and 5 bases from J, the junction kept 24 bases outside the gene matches.

The chain employs TRBV9 and TRBJ2-3; D is unclear. The CDR3 has 14 amino acids. Deletions cut 0 bases from V and 7 bases from J, with 12 bases between. Per the germline V gene, CDR1 is SGDLS and CDR2 is YYNGEE. CDR3 protein: CASSVDLGVNTQYF. CDR3 bases: TGTGCCAGCAGCGTAGATTTAGGAGTGAATACGCAGTATTTT.

In its sample, this clonotype was seen many times. This chain uses TRBV12-3 or TRBV12-4 with TRBJ2-1, with TRBD1 matching over 8 bases. CDR3 length equals 14 residues. V shed 2 bases and J 7 bases; nucleotides not matched to a gene: 4. CDR3 coding DNA: TGTGCCAGCAGTTTAATTAGGACAGGGAATGAGCAGTTCTTC. Protein: CASSLIRTGNEQFF.

V usage is TRBV5-1 and J usage is TRBJ2-2; D possibly matches TRBD1 or TRBD2 (5 bases each). Germline CDR1 and CDR2: SGHRS and YFSETQ. This CDR3 is built from 15 residues. V lost 4 bases and J 10 bases, leaving 20 bases between the germline ends. CDR3 sequence (DNA): TGCGCCAGCAGCCCGGGGACGGGATTCCGGGAGGAGCTGTTTTTT. Translation: CASSPGTGFREELFF.

The gene calls are TRBV12-3 or TRBV12-4 and TRBJ2-7; 14 positions match TRBD2. The junction had 4 bases not matched to a gene; V was cut back by 3 bases and J by 6 bases. This CDR3 contains 15 residues. The CDR3 spells CASSLGTSGRGEQYF. CDR3 bases: TGTGCCAGCAGTTTGGGGACTAGCGGGAGAGGCGAGCAGTACTTC.

In this sample, this clonotype turned up a few times. The chain uses TRBV25-1 and TRBJ1-5; 8 bases map to TRBD1. CDR3 length: 15 amino acids. The germline CDR1 and CDR2 sequences are MGHDK and SYGVNS. Here the CDR3 DNA reads TGTGTCTATACCACCCAGGGGGCTATCGATCAGCCCCAGCATTTT. It yields the protein CVYTTQGAIDQPQHF.

This clonotype appeared a few times. The chain links TRBV5-1 to TRBJ2-1; D is possibly TRBD2 (6 bases). The V end was cut by 5 bases, the J end by 7 bases, with 13 bases between. The CDR3 sequence is 13 residues long. Germline values: CDR1 SGHRS, CDR2 YFSETQ. Here the CDR3 DNA reads TGCGCCAGCAGGCCGACTAGTTTAAATGAGCAGTTCTTC. This gives the protein CASRPTSLNEQFF.

This chain connects TRBV20-1 to TRBJ2-2; no clear D. Germline V gene data show CDR1 as DFQATT and CDR2 as SNEGSKA (reference sequence). V lost 2 bases and J lost 0, with 4 bases in between. The CDR3 is made up of 13 amino acids. The CDR3 loop reads CSARFPNTGELFF. The DNA for the CDR3 is TGCAGTGCTAGATTTCCGAACACCGGGGAGCTGTTTTTT.

This clonotype occurred a few times. V usage is TRBV20-1 and J usage is TRBJ1-4; TRBD1 matches at 7 bases. Germline CDR1 and CDR2: DFQATT and SNEGSKA (reference sequence). There are 13 residues in the CDR3. Trimming at V came to 6 bases and at J to 3 bases, leaving 4 bases not matched to a gene. In DNA form, the CDR3 reads TGCAGTGCATCCGGGACAGCTAATGAAAAACTGTTTTTT. Protein: CSASGTANEKLFF.

The CDR3 nucleotides are TGCAGCGTTGAGGGGACAGGCCCTTCCTACGAGCAGTACTTC. It specifies CSVEGTGPSYEQYF. This chain connects TRBV29-1 to TRBJ2-7; 8 bases align to TRBD1. After removal of 3 bases from V and 1 base from J, the junction contained 5 bases not matched to a gene. Germline CDR1 reads SQVTM; CDR2 reads ANQGSEA. The length of the CDR3 is 14 residues.